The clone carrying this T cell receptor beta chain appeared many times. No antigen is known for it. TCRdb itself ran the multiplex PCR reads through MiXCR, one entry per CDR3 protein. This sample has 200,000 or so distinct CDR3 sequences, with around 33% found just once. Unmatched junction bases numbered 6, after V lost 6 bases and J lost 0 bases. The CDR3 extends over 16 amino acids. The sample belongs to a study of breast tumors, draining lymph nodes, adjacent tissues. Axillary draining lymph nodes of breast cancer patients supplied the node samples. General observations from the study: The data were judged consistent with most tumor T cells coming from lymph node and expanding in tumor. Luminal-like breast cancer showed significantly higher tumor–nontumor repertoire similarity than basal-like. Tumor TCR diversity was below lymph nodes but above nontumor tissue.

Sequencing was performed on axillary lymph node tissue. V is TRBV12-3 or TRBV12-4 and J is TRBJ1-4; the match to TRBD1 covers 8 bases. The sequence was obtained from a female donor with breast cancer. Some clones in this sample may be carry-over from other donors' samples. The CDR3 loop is CASRKGQGTTNEKLFF. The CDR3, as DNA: TGTGCCAGCAGAAAAGGACAGGGAACAACTAATGAAAAACTGTTTTTT.